The clone carrying this TCR beta chain was observed a handful of times. The data belong to a study of blood T cell repertoires in COVID-19. Whole-study context: Samples taken during acute and convalescent COVID-19 were collected in the United States, Italy and Spain. Sources were T cells, B-cell-depleted T cells, or PBMCs; the material itself was cDNA or gDNA.

Per the study methods: Reference gene primer amplification in the assay estimated nucleated cell counts. Using immunoSEQ multiplex PCR, the repertoire was profiled, and TCRdb retains in-frame clones only, with some absent. That table supplies the V and J calls and clone size; D and trimming were determined from the DNA. The sample has 75,000 or so clones; 65% to 85% are singletons. Sequenced input: peripheral blood. The clonotype originates from a man aged 55-75 years with active or convalescent COVID-19.

CDR3 loop: CASSAGLAGVTQFF. The CDR3 DNA reads TGCGCCAGCAGCGCAGGACTAGCGGGGGTGACACAATTCTTC. The chain uses TRBV4-1 and TRBJ2-1; 13 positions agree with TRBD2. The CDR3 length is 14 residues. Germline V CDR1 and CDR2: MGHRA, YSYEKL. The trim removed 5 bases at V and 16 bases at J, leaving 11 bases unmatched.